Below are 32 T cell receptor beta chains sequenced from a single sample in a study of STAT3 mutations in large granular lymphocyte leukemia. Study outcomes and limitations: Every T-LGLL patient had at least one immunodominant TCRbeta clonotype.

Libraries were prepared by immunoSEQ multiplex PCR; TCRdb keeps only in-frame clonotypes and omits some of them. The sample lists 30,000 to 45,000 clones; about 88% were seen once. What these receptors recognize is not known. The material sequenced was PBMCs. Source of these receptors: a human donor with T large granular lymphocyte leukemia. Some clones in this sample may be carry-over from other donors' samples.

The chain recombines TRBV18 with TRBJ1-2; 10 bases line up with TRBD1. This CDR3 spans 15 amino acids. Trimming took 2 bases from V and 9 from J; bases not matched to a gene: 9. CDR1 and CDR2 from the germline V gene are KGHSH and LQKENI. Here the CDR3 reads CASSPTGTGAGSYTF. The CDR3 nucleotides read TGTGCCAGCTCACCAACCGGGACAGGGGCCGGCAGCTACACCTTC.

This clone appeared once. V and J are TRBV6-6 and TRBJ1-1, with D perhaps TRBD1 (6 bases). The V end lost 6 bases, the J end lost 5 bases, and 13 bases lay between the germline ends. Germline loops: CDR1 MNHNY, CDR2 SVGAGI (reference sequence). The CDR3 totals 13 residues. CDR3 sequence (DNA): TGTGCCAGCAGCCAACAGGGTAAGACTGAAGCTTTCTTT. Translated, it gives CASSQQGKTEAFF.

J is TRBJ1-1 and V is TRBV5-6; D perhaps matches TRBD1 (5 bases). Per germline, CDR1 SGHDT and CDR2 YYEEEE. V was pared by 4 bases and J by 0 bases, with 13 bases between. The CDR3 totals 15 residues. The CDR3 DNA follows: TGTGCCAGCAGCGACGACCGGGACCTGAACACTGAAGCTTTCTTT. Encoded protein: CASSDDRDLNTEAFF.

V and J are TRBV5-1 and TRBJ2-7; D perhaps matches TRBD1 (6 bases). Germline loops: CDR1 SGHRS, CDR2 YFSETQ. Trimming pared 7 bases from V and 1 base from J, leaving 15 bases between. The CDR3 is 14 amino acids. CDR3 sequence reads: CASSSLGGSYEQYV. The DNA of the CDR3 is TGCGCCAGCTCCTCCTTAGGGGGTTCCTACGAGCAGTACGTC.

V gene TRBV6-6 combines with J gene TRBJ2-3, with 16 bases aligning to TRBD2. Germline V gene lookup returns CDR1 MNHNY and CDR2 SVGAGI (reference sequence). V shed 5 bases and J 3 bases; nucleotides not matched to a gene: 2. The CDR3 spans 16 residues. The chain's CDR3 is CASSGTSGGATDTQYF. The CDR3 nucleotides are TGTGCCAGCAGTGGGACTAGCGGGGGGGCGACAGATACGCAGTATTTT.

This sequence joins TRBV15 and TRBJ2-7; D possibly corresponds to TRBD2 (6 bases). The CDR3 is 14 residues long. Germline V gene data show CDR1 as LNHNV and CDR2 as YYDKDF (reference sequence). The V gene lost 5 bases and the J gene lost 2 bases, with 13 bases spanning the gap. For the CDR3, the DNA is TGTGCCACCAGCCCGGCGGGAAGCGCCTACGAGCAGTACTTC. Translating gives CATSPAGSAYEQYF.

The sample holds a few counts of this clone. V usage is TRBV18 and J usage is TRBJ2-7, with 7 bases aligning to TRBD2. Germline lookup yields CDR1 KGHSH and CDR2 LQKENI. The CDR3 spans 13 residues. V lost 9 bases, J lost 3 bases, and 8 bases stayed unmatched. The CDR3 region is CASSPGRDYEQYV. The CDR3 DNA is TGTGCCAGTTCCCCTGGGAGGGACTACGAGCAGTACGTC.

The table lists this clone with a count of one. The chain recombines TRBV9 with TRBJ2-7, with 7 bases aligning to TRBD1. V shed 3 bases and J 2 bases; nucleotides not matched to a gene: 5. Germline-derived CDR1 and CDR2 are SGDLS and YYNGEE. The CDR3 spans 14 residues. This chain's CDR3 is CASSAGTAPYEQYF. The CDR3 DNA sequence: TGTGCCAGCAGCGCCGGGACAGCCCCCTACGAGCAGTACTTC.

The count of this clone is one. The chain links TRBV28 to TRBJ2-7; tentative D call: TRBD2 (5 bases). This CDR3 has 14 residues. Germline CDR1 is MDHEN and CDR2 is SYDVKM. The V end lost 7 bases, the J end lost 2 bases, and 15 bases lay between the germline ends. The CDR3 DNA sequence: TGTGCCAGCACCCTCGGCGGGTATACCTACGAGCAGTACTTC. Amino acid sequence: CASTLGGYTYEQYF.

J is TRBJ2-3 and V is TRBV5-1; a weak D match, TRBD2 (6 bases). The CDR3 sequence is 13 residues long. V lost 4 bases, J lost 10 bases, and 16 bases lay in between. Germline CDR1 and CDR2: SGHRS and YFSETQ. The CDR3 sequence is CASSTTSSRAQYF. The CDR3 nucleotides read TGCGCCAGCAGCACGACTAGTTCGAGGGCGCAGTATTTT.

The chain carries TRBV2 and TRBJ2-3; 7 bases are a match to TRBD2. The germline V gene has CDR1 SNHLY and CDR2 FYNNEI. This CDR3 contains 14 residues. The junction had 5 bases not matched to a gene; V was cut back by 6 bases and J by 2 bases. CDR3: CASRAGPSTDTQYF. The CDR3 region has the DNA TGTGCCAGCAGAGCGGGGCCCTCCACAGATACGCAGTATTTT.

This chain uses TRBV19 with TRBJ1-2, with 7 bases aligning to TRBD1. The CDR3 totals 16 residues. CDR1 and CDR2 (germline): LNHDA, SQIVND (reference sequence). V was pared by 3 bases and J by 3 bases, with 10 bases of the junction left unmatched. The CDR3 region has the DNA TGTGCCAGTAGTATCCGGGGGATTCAGGGGGACTATGGCTACACCTTC. Protein product: CASSIRGIQGDYGYTF.

This chain joins TRBV5-1 and TRBJ2-1; TRBD2 matches at 10 bases. The CDR3 runs to 17 residues. From germline, CDR1 is SGHRS and CDR2 YFSETQ. Trimming took 0 bases from V and 7 from J; bases not matched to a gene: 10. The CDR3 DNA is TGCGCCAGCAGCTTGGAGCCACCGGGACTAGCGAGGAATGAGCAGTTCTTC. Its translation is CASSLEPPGLARNEQFF.

This clone was observed a handful of times. This chain links TRBV2 with TRBJ2-3, with D possibly being TRBD2 (5 bases). The CDR3 runs 15 residues. Germline CDR1 SNHLY, CDR2 FYNNEI. V was cut by 6 bases and J by 6 bases, with 19 bases left in between. The CDR3: CASRRVLRGGDTQYF. In nucleotides, the CDR3 is TGTGCCAGCAGGAGAGTACTGCGCGGCGGGGATACGCAGTATTTT.

V is TRBV6-1 and J is TRBJ2-1; D remains ambiguous. Germline V gene sequence: CDR1 MNHNS, CDR2 SASEGT. V was cut by 0 bases and J by 7 bases, with 4 bases left in between. This CDR3 has 12 residues. CDR3 in amino acids: CASSEAGNEQFF. The DNA for the CDR3 is TGTGCCAGCAGTGAAGCGGGAAATGAGCAGTTCTTC.

The rearrangement links TRBV7-9 to TRBJ1-2; possibly TRBD1 for D (6 bases). Germline V lookup: CDR1 SEHNR, CDR2 FQNEAQ (reference sequence). V gave up 6 bases and J gave up 8 bases, with 22 bases separating them. This CDR3 is built from 15 residues. CDR3 residues: CASRSSGGQRGGYTF. The CDR3 DNA sequence: TGTGCCAGCAGATCAAGCGGGGGACAACGGGGGGGCTACACCTTC.

V gene TRBV5-1 combines with J gene TRBJ1-2, with TRBD1 as a possible D gene (5 bases). The CDR3 is 13 amino acids. V was cut by 0 bases and J by 5 bases, with 8 bases left in between. The germline gives CDR1 SGHRS, CDR2 YFSETQ. CDR3 bases: TGCGCCAGCAGCTTGGACAGGCCGTATGGCTACACCTTC. This codes for CASSLDRPYGYTF.

The chain carries TRBV5-3 and TRBJ1-4; D is ambiguous. TRBV5-3 qualifies as an ORF whose function is uncertain. This CDR3 has 14 residues. The V end was cut by 4 bases, the J end by 8 bases, with 15 bases between. The CDR3 loop is CARSLRPVWEKLFF. CDR3 bases: TGTGCCAGAAGCCTCCGGCCAGTTTGGGAAAAACTGTTTTTT.

The chain uses TRBV30 and TRBJ1-4; no clear D gene. V dropped 6 bases and J dropped 0 bases, with 8 bases sitting between them. There are 13 residues in the CDR3. The germline CDR1 and CDR2 sequences are GTSNPN and SVGIG (reference sequence). The CDR3 here is CACEIATNEKLFF. For the CDR3, the DNA is TGTGCCTGCGAGATCGCAACTAATGAAAAACTGTTTTTT.

Concerning this clone itself: The junction differs from germline at one of its ends, possibly a read error. This sequence joins TRBV28 and TRBJ2-1; possible D gene TRBD1, 6 bases. The CDR3 loop spans 12 amino acids. CDR1 MDHEN and CDR2 SYDVKM come from the germline V gene. The CDR3 loop reads CASSLPGTRWIF. As DNA, the CDR3 is TGTGCCAGCAGTTTACCCGGGACAAGGTGGATCTTC.

The chain joins TRBV5-1 to TRBJ2-3; unclear D gene. The CDR3 loop spans 13 amino acids. Looked up from germline, CDR1 is SGHRS and CDR2 is YFSETQ. With 2 bases removed from V and 7 bases from J, the gap between germline ends came to 11 bases. CDR3 in amino acids: CASSFAGSNTQYF. In nucleotides, the CDR3 is TGCGCCAGCAGCTTCGCCGGGTCAAATACGCAGTATTTT.

In its sample, this clone was seen once. The chain uses TRBV5-1 and TRBJ2-3, with 11 nucleotides matching TRBD1. The J segment lost 9 bases and the V segment lost 4 bases, leaving 13 bases of the junction unmatched. The CDR3 length is 16 residues. Germline V gene lookup returns CDR1 SGHRS and CDR2 YFSETQ. The CDR3 loop is CASSIDGTGGFQTQYF. The CDR3, as DNA: TGCGCCAGCAGCATTGATGGGACAGGGGGTTTTCAAACGCAGTATTTT. Full variable domain (remainder filled in from reference TRBV5-1 and TRBJ2-3): KAGVTQTPRYLIKTRGQQVTLSCSPISGHRSVSWYQQTPGQGLQFLFEYFSETQRNKGNFPGRFSGRQFSNSRSEMNVSTLELGDSALYLCASSIDGTGGFQTQYFGPGTRLTVL.

The chain carries TRBV5-4 and TRBJ2-2; TRBD1 is a possible D gene (6 bases). V dropped 2 bases and J dropped 4 bases, with 9 bases sitting between them. Germline V gives CDR1 SGHNT, CDR2 YYREEE (reference sequence). The CDR3 has 14 residues. This chain's CDR3 is CASSLTGSTGELFF. CDR3 DNA: TGTGCCAGCAGCTTAACAGGGAGCACCGGGGAGCTGTTTTTT.

This chain's CDR3 is CASSLAGTGFSGANVLTF. The CDR3 region has the DNA TGCGCCAGCAGCTTGGCCGGGACAGGGTTTTCTGGGGCCAACGTCCTGACTTTC. The chain recombines TRBV5-1 with TRBJ2-6; TRBD1 matches at 9 bases. The CDR3 has 18 residues. J lost 1 base, V lost 0 bases, and 5 bases had no gene match. Germline CDR1 and CDR2: SGHRS and YFSETQ.

This chain connects TRBV6-5 to TRBJ2-5; maybe TRBD2 (5 bases). The CDR3 runs to 14 residues. V lost 6 bases, J lost 2 bases, and 13 bases lay in between. Germline CDR1 and CDR2: MNHEY and SVGAGI. In nucleotides, the CDR3 is TGTGCCAGCAGGACGGGGTTTACGCAAGAGACCCAGTACTTC. Protein product: CASRTGFTQETQYF.

The genes are TRBV15 and TRBJ2-7; D possibly uses TRBD1 or TRBD2 (5 bases each). CDR3 length: 15 residues. The germline CDR1 and CDR2 sequences are LNHNV and YYDKDF (reference sequence). V was shortened by 5 bases and J by 6 bases, with 20 bases between the two germline ends. The CDR3 sequence is CATSLGPDGGGEQYV. The CDR3 DNA reads as TGTGCCACCAGCCTGGGACCGGATGGAGGAGGCGAGCAGTACGTC.

The gene calls are TRBV5-4 and TRBJ1-5; D possibly corresponds to TRBD1 (5 bases). The CDR3 length is 14 residues. Trimming removed 0 bases from V and 3 bases from J, with 7 bases in between. The germline gives CDR1 SGHNT, CDR2 YYREEE (reference sequence). The CDR3 region is CASSLGGNNQPQHF. CDR3 sequence (DNA): TGTGCCAGCAGCTTGGGGGGGAACAATCAGCCCCAGCATTTT.

The genes are TRBV5-1 and TRBJ2-1, with 13 bases identical to TRBD2. CDR3 length: 17 residues. From germline, CDR1 is SGHRS and CDR2 YFSETQ. Trimming at V came to 1 base and at J to 8 bases, leaving 9 bases not matched to a gene. CDR3 sequence reads: CASSLTSGGASGDEQFF. CDR3 coding DNA: TGCGCCAGCAGCTTGACTAGCGGGGGGGCTTCTGGAGATGAGCAGTTCTTC.

This rearrangement joins TRBV5-6 to TRBJ2-4, with D perhaps assigned TRBD1 or TRBD2 (5 bases each). V shed 1 base and J shed 7 bases, with 9 bases lying between them. Germline CDR1 and CDR2: SGHDT and YYEEEE. The CDR3 runs 13 residues. This CDR3 reads CASSLWGSNIQYF. CDR3 DNA: TGTGCCAGCAGCTTGTGGGGGTCCAACATTCAGTACTTC.

The chain couples TRBV11-2 to TRBJ2-5; D is unclear. The length of the CDR3 is 13 residues. Germline CDR1 SGHAT, CDR2 FQNNGV. Trimming left V 3 bases short and J 2 bases short, with 7 bases between. CDR3 coding DNA: TGTGCCAGCAGCTTCGACCTGCAAGAGACCCAGTACTTC. It yields the protein CASSFDLQETQYF. Filled out from reference TRBV11-2 and TRBJ2-5, the complete variable domain reads EAGVAQSPRYKIIEKRQSVAFWCNPISGHATLYWYQQILGQGPKLLIQFQNNGVVDDSQLPKDRFSAERLKGVDSTLKIQPAKLEDSAVYLCASSFDLQETQYFGPGTRLLVL.

The rearrangement links TRBV7-9 to TRBJ2-1, with unresolved D. The CDR3 runs 15 residues. In germline, CDR1 is SEHNR, CDR2 FQNEAQ (reference sequence). V was pared by 3 bases and J by 0 bases, with 9 bases between. This chain's CDR3 is CASSFGPSSYNEQFF. The CDR3 DNA reads as TGTGCCAGCAGCTTTGGCCCGAGCTCCTACAATGAGCAGTTCTTC.

The table lists this clone with a few counts. V gene TRBV7-2 combines with J gene TRBJ1-1; unclear D gene. CDR1 and CDR2 from the germline V gene are SGHTA and FQGNSA. The CDR3 is 15 residues long. Trimming took 1 base from V and 1 from J, leaving 10 bases between them. The CDR3, as DNA: TGTGCCAGCAGCTTAGTGGGGTTTGGGAACACTGAAGCTTTCTTT. Its translation: CASSLVGFGNTEAFF.